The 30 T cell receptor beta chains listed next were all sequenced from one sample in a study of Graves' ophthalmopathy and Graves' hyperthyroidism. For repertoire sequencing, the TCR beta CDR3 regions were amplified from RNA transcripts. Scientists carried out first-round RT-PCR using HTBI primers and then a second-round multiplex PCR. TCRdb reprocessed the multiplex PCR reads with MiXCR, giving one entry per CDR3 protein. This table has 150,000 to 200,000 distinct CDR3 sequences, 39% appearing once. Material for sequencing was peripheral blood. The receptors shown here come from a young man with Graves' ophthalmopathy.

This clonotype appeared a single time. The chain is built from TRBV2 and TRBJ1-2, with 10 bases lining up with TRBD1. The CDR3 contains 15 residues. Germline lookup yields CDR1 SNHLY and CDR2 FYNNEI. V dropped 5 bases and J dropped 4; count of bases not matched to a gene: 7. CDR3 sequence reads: CASSLTGGEIYGYTF. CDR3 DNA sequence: TGTGCCAGCAGTCTGACAGGGGGCGAAATCTATGGCTACACCTTC. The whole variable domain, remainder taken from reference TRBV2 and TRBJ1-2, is EPEVTQTPSHQVTQMGQEVILRCVPISNHLYFYWYRQILGQKVEFLVSFYNNEISEKSEIFDDQFSVERPDGSNFTLKIRSTKLEDSAMYFCASSLTGGEIYGYTFGSGTRLTVV.

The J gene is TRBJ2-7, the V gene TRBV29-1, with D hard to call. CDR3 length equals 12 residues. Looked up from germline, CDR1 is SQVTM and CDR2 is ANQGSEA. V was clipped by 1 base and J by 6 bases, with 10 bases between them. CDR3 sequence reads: CSVEVVRSEQYF. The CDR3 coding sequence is TGCAGCGTTGAAGTGGTCAGGTCCGAGCAGTACTTC.

DNA of the CDR3: TGTGCCAGCAGTGATAGCGGGAATTCGTTCGGGGAGCTGTTTTTT. It encodes CASSDSGNSFGELFF. This chain uses TRBV6-1 with TRBJ2-2, with TRBD2 identical over 8 bases. The trim removed 3 bases at V and 7 bases at J, leaving 7 bases unmatched. The CDR3 runs to 15 residues. Germline assignment: CDR1 MNHNS and CDR2 SASEGT.

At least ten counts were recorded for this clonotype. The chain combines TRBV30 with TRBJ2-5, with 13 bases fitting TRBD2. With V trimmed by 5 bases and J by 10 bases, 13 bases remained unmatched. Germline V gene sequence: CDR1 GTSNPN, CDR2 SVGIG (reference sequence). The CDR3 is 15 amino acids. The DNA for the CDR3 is TGTGCCTGGGCTCCCGGACTAGCGGGAGCCCCGTACCAGTACTTC. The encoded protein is CAWAPGLAGAPYQYF. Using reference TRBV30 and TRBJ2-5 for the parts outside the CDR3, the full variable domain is SQTIHQWPATLVQPVGSPLSLECTVEGTSNPNLYWYRQAAGRGLQLLFYSVGIGQISSEVPQNLSASRPQDRQFILSSKKLLLSDSGFYLCAWAPGLAGAPYQYFGPGTRLLVL.

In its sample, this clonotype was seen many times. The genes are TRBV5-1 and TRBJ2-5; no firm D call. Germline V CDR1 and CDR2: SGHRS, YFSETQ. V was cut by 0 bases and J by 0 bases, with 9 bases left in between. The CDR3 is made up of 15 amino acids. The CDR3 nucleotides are TGCGCCAGCAGCTTGGGGGGTACAGACCAAGAGACCCAGTACTTC. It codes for CASSLGGTDQETQYF.

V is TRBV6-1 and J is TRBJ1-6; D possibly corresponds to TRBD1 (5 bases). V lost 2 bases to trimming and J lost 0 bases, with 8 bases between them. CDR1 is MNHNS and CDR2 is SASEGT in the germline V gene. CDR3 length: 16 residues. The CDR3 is CASSEWGYSYNSPLHF. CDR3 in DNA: TGTGCCAGCAGTGAATGGGGCTACTCCTATAATTCACCCCTCCACTTT.

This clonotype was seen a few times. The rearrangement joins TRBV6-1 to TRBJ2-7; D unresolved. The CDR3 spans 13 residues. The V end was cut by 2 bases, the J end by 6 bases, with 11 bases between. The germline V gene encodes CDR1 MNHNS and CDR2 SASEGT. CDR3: CASSEYHPGEQYF. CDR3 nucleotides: TGTGCCAGCAGTGAATATCATCCGGGCGAGCAGTACTTC.

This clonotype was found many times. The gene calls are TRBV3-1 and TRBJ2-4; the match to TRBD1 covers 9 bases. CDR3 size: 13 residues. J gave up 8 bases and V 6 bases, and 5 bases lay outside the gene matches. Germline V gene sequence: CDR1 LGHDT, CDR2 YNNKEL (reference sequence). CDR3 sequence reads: CASRRTGEDIQYF. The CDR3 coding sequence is TGTGCCAGCAGGCGGACAGGGGAGGACATTCAGTACTTC.

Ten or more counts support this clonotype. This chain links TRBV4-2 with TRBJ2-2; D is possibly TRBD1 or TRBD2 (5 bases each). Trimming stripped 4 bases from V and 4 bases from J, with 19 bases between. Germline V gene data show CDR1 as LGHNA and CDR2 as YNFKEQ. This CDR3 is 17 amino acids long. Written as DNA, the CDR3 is TGTGCCAGCAGCCCTCGGAGAGGGGAAACAGGCACCGGGGAGCTGTTTTTT. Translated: CASSPRRGETGTGELFF.

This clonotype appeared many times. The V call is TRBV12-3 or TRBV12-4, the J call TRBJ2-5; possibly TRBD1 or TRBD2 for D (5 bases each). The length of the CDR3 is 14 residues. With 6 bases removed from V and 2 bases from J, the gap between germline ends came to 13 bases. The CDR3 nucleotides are TGTGCCAGCAGACAAGGATGGGGGCAAGAGACCCAGTACTTC. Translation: CASRQGWGQETQYF.

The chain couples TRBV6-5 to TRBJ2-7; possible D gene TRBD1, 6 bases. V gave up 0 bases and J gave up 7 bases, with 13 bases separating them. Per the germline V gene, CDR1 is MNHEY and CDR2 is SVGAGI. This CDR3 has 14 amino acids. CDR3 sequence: CASSYSGRGREQYF. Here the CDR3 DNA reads TGTGCCAGCAGTTACTCAGGCAGGGGACGGGAGCAGTACTTC.

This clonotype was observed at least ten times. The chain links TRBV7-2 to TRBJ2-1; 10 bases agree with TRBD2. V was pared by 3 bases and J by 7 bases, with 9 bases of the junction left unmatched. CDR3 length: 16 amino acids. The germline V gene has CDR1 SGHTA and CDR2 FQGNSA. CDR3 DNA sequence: TGTGCCAGCAGCTTTAGCCTAGCGGGAGTTAGGAATGAGCAGTTCTTC. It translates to CASSFSLAGVRNEQFF.

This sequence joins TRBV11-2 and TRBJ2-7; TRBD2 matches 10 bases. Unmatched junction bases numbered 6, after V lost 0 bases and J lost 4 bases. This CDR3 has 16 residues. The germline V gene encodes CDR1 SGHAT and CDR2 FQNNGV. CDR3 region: CASSLDRTSGDYEQYF. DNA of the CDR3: TGTGCCAGCAGCTTAGATAGGACTAGCGGAGATTACGAGCAGTACTTC.

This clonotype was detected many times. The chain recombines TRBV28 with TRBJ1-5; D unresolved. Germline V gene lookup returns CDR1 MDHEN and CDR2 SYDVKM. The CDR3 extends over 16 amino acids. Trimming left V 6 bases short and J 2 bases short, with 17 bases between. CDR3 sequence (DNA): TGTGCCAGCAGCTTTTGGGTTCGAGTACGCAATCAGCCCCAGCATTTT. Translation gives CASSFWVRVRNQPQHF.

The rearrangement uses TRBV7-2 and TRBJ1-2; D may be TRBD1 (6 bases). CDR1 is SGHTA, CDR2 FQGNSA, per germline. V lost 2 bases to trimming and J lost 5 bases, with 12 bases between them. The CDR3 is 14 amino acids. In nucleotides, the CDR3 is TGTGCCAGCAGCTTACTGGGGGCGAAGTATGGCTACACCTTC. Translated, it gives CASSLLGAKYGYTF.

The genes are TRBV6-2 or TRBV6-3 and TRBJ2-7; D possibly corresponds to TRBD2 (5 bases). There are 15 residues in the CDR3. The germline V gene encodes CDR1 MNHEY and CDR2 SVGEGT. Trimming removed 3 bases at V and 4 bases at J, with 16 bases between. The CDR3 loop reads CASSYFGVSRYEQYF. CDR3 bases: TGTGCCAGCAGTTATTTCGGGGTTTCCAGGTACGAGCAGTACTTC.

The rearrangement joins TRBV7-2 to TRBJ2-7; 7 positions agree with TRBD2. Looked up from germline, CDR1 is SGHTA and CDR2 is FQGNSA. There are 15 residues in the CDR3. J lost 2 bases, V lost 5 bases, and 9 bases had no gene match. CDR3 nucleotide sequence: TGTGCCAGCAGCCCCCTGGTGGGAGGGCCCTACGAGCAGTACTTC. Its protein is CASSPLVGGPYEQYF.

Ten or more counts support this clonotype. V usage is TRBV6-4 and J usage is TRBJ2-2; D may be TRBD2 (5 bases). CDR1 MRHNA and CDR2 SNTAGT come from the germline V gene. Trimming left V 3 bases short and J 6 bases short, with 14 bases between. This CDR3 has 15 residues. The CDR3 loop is CASSERTDSPGELFF. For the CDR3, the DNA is TGTGCCAGCAGTGAAAGGACTGATTCCCCCGGGGAGCTGTTTTTT.

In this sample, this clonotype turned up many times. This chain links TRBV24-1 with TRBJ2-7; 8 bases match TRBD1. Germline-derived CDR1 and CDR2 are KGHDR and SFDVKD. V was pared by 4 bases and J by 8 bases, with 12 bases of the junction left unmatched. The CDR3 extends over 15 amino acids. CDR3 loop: CATSETGQGGYKQYF. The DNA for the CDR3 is TGTGCCACCAGTGAAACTGGACAGGGTGGGTACAAGCAGTACTTC.

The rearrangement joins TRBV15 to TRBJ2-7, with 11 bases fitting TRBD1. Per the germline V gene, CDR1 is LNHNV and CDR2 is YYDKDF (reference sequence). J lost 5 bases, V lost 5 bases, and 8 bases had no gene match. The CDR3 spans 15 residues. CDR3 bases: TGTGCCACCAGCGATCTGGACAGGGGGCGCGACGAGCAGTACTTC. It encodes CATSDLDRGRDEQYF.

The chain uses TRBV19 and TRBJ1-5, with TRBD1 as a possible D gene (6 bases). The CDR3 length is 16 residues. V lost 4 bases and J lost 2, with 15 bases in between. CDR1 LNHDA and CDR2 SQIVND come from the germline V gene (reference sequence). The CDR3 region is CASSKWGPGGNQPQHF. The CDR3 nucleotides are TGTGCCAGTAGTAAGTGGGGGCCTGGAGGCAATCAGCCCCAGCATTTT.

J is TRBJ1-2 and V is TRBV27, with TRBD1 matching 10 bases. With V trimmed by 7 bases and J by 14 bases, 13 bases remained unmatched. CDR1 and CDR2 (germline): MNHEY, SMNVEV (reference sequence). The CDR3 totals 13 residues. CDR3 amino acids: CASTKGDRGTKTF. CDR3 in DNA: TGTGCCAGCACCAAGGGGGACAGGGGAACCAAAACCTTC.

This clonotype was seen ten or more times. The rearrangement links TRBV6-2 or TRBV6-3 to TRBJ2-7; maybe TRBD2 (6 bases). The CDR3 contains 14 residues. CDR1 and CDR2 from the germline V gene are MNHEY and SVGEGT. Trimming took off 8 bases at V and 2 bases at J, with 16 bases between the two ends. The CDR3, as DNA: TGTGCCAGCGGAGGGGTACTACACCCCTACGAGCAGTACTTC. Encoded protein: CASGGVLHPYEQYF.

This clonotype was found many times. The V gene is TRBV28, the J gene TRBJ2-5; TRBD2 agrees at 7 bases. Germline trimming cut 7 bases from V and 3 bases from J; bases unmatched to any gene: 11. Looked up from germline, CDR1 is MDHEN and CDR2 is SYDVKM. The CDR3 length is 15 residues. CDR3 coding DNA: TGTGCCAGCATAGACGGGGGAGGGCAAGAAGAGACCCAGTACTTC. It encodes CASIDGGGQEETQYF. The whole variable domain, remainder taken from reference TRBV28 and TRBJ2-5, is DVKVTQSSRYLVKRTGEKVFLECVQDMDHENMFWYRQDPGLGLRLIYFSYDVKMKEKGDIPEGYSVSREKKERFSLILESASTNQTSMYLCASIDGGGQEETQYFGPGTRLLVL.

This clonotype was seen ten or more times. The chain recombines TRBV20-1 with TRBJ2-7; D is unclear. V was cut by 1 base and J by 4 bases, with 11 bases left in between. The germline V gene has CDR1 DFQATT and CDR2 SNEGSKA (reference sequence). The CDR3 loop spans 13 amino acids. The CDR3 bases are TGCAGTGCTAGAGCCCAATCCAAGTACGAGCAGTACTTC. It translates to CSARAQSKYEQYF.

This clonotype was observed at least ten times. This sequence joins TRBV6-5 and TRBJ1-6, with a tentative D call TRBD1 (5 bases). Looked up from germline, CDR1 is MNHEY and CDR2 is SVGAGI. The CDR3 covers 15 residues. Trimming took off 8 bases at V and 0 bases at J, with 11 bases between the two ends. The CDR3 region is CASGGGSSYNSPLHF. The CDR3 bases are TGTGCCAGCGGGGGAGGGAGCTCCTATAATTCACCCCTCCACTTT.

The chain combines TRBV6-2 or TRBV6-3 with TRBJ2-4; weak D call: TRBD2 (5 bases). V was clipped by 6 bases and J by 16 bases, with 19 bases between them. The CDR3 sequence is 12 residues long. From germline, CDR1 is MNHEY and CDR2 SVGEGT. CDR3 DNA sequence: TGTGCCAGCAGACTACGCGACCGGGAAGTTTACTTC. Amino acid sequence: CASRLRDREVYF.

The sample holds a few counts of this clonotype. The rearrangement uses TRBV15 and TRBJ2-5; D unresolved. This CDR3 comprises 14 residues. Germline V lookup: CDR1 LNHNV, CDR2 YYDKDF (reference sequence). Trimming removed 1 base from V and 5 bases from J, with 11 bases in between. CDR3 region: CATSRGQRVETQYF. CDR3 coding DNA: TGTGCCACCAGCAGAGGGCAGCGCGTGGAGACCCAGTACTTC.

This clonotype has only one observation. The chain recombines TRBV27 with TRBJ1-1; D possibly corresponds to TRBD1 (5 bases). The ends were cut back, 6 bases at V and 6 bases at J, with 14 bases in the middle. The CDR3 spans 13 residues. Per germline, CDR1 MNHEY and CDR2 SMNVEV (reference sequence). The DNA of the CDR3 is TGTGCCAGCAGGGGGGGTATATGGTCTGAAGCTTTCTTT. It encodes CASRGGIWSEAFF.

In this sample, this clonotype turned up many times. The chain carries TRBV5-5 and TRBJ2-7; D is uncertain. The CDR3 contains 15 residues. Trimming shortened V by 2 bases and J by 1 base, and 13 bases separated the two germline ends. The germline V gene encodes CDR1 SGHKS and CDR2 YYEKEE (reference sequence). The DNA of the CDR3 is TGTGCCAGCAGCTTTATCCCGGCAGCTTCCTACGAGCAGTACTTC. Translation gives CASSFIPAASYEQYF.